This entry is about one TCR beta chain. Its antigen is currently unknown. The PCR employed 60 Vbeta primers together with 13 Jbeta primers. Assay used: immunoSEQ multiplex PCR; TCRdb lists only in-frame clones, some missing. The sample consists of about 110,000 clones, about 81% of them appearing once. From germline, CDR1 is MDHEN and CDR2 SYDVKM. J lost 4 bases, V lost 7 bases, and 6 bases had no gene match. The CDR3 contains 14 residues. The sample originates from a study of cytomegalovirus exposure and HLA in healthy donors. Study-wide results and limits: A later analysis reportedly found that, within productive TCRs, an Asian-associated ancestry cluster had fewer N-insertions than the mean observed across the approximately 700 donors.

The sequenced sample was PBMCs. This TCR derives from a young man in good health and CMV-seronegative. The chain recombines TRBV28 with TRBJ1-5; 8 positions match TRBD1. DNA of the CDR3: TGTGCCAGCACTGCAGGGGGCGGAAATCAGCCCCAGCATTTT. Its protein is CASTAGGGNQPQHF.